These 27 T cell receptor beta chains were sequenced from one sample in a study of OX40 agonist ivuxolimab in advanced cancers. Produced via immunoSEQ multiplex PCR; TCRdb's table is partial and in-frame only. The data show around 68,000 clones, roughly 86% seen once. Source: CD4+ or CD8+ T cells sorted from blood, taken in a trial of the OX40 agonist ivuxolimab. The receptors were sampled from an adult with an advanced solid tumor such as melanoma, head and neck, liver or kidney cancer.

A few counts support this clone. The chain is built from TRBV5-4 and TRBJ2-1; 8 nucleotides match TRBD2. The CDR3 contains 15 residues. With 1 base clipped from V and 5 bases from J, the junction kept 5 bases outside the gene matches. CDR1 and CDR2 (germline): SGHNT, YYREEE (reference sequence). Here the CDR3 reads CASSLPGGPHNEQFF. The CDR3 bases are TGTGCCAGCAGCTTGCCGGGAGGGCCCCACAATGAGCAGTTCTTC. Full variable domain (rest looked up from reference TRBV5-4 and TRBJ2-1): ETGVTQSPTHLIKTRGQQVTLRCSSQSGHNTVSWYQQALGQGPQFIFQYYREEENGRGNFPPRFSGLQFPNYSSELNVNALELDDSALYLCASSLPGGPHNEQFFGPGTRLTVL.

The CDR3 reads CASSLGGGSYNEQFF. The CDR3 DNA follows: TGTGCCAGCAGCTTGGGGGGGGGATCCTACAATGAGCAGTTCTTC. V usage is TRBV5-8 and J usage is TRBJ2-1; TRBD2 aligns across 7 bases. V trimming: 0 bases; J trimming: 1 base; junction bases outside the gene matches: 1. The CDR3 spans 15 residues. In germline, CDR1 is SGHTS, CDR2 YDEGEE. Complete variable domain (other parts from reference TRBV5-8 and TRBJ2-1): EAGVTQSPTHLIKTRGQQATLRCSPISGHTSVYWYQQALGLGLQFLLWYDEGEERNRGNFPPRFSGRQFPNYSSELNVNALELEDSALYLCASSLGGGSYNEQFFGPGTRLTVL.

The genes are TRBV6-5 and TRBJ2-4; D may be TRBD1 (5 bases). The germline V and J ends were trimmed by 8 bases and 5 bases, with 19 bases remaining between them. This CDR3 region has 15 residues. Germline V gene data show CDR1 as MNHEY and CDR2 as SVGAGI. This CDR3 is CASAAHVGEQNIQYF. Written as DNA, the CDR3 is TGTGCCAGCGCAGCCCATGTAGGGGAACAAAACATTCAGTACTTC.

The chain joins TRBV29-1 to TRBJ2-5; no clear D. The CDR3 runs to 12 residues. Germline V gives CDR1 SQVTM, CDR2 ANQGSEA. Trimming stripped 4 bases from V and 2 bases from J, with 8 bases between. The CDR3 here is CSVVTQQETQYF. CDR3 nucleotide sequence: TGCAGCGTTGTGACCCAGCAAGAGACCCAGTACTTC.

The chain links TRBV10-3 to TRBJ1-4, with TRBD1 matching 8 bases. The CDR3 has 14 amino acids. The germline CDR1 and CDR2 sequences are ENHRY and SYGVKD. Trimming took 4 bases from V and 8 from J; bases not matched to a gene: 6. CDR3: CAISGTGLGEKLFF. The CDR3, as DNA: TGTGCCATCAGTGGGACAGGGCTTGGGGAAAAACTGTTTTTT.

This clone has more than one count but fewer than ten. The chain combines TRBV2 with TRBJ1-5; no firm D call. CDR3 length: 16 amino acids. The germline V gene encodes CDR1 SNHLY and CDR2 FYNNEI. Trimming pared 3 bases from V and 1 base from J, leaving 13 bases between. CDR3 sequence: CASSESLGRSNQPQHF. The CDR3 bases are TGTGCCAGCAGTGAGAGTTTGGGTAGGAGCAATCAGCCCCAGCATTTT.

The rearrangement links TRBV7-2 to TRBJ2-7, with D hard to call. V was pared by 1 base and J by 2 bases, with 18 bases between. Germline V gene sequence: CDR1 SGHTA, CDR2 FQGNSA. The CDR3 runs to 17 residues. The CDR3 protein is CASSLEGLAARAYEQYF. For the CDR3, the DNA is TGTGCCAGCAGCTTAGAGGGATTGGCAGCCCGCGCCTACGAGCAGTACTTC. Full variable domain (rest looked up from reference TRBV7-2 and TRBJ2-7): GAGVSQSPSNKVTEKGKDVELRCDPISGHTALYWYRQSLGQGLEFLIYFQGNSAPDKSGLPSDRFSAERTGGSVSTLTIQRTQQEDSAVYLCASSLEGLAARAYEQYFGPGTRLTVT.

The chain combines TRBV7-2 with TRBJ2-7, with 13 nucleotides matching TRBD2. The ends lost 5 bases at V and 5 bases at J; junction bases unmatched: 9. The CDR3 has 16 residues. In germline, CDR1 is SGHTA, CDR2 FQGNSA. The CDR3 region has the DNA TGTGCCAGCAGCATAACTAGCGGGGGGGCCCGCAACGAGCAGTACTTC. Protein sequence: CASSITSGGARNEQYF. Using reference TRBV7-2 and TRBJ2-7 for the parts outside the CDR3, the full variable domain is GAGVSQSPSNKVTEKGKDVELRCDPISGHTALYWYRQSLGQGLEFLIYFQGNSAPDKSGLPSDRFSAERTGGSVSTLTIQRTQQEDSAVYLCASSITSGGARNEQYFGPGTRLTVT.

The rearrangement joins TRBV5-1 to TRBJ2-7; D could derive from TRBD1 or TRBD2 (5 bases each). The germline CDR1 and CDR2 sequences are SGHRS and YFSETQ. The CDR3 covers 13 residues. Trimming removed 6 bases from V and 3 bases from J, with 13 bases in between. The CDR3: CASNWDGVYEQYF. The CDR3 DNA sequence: TGCGCCAGCAACTGGGACGGAGTCTACGAGCAGTACTTC.

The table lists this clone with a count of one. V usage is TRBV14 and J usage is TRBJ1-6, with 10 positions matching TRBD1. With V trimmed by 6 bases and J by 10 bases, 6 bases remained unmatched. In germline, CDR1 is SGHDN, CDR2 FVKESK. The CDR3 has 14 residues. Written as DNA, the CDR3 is TGTGCCAGCAGTTCGACAGGGGGCGGGTCACCCCTCCACTTT. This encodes CASSSTGGGSPLHF.

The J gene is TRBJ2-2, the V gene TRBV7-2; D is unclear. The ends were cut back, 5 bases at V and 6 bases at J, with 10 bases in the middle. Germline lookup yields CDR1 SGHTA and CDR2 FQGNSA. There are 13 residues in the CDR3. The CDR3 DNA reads TGTGCCAGCAGCCTGTCGAAGTCCGGGGAGCTGTTTTTT. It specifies CASSLSKSGELFF.

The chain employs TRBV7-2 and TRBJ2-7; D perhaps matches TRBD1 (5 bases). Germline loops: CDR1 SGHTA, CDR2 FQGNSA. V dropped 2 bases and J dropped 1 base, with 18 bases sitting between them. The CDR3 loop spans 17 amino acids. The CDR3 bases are TGTGCCAGCAGCTTATATAGTACGTGGGGCAAATCCTACGAGCAGTACTTC. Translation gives CASSLYSTWGKSYEQYF.

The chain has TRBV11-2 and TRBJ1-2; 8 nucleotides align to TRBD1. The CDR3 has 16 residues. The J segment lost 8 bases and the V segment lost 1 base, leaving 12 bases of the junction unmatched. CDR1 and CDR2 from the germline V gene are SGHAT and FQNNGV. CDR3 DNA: TGTGCCAGCAGCTTAGTCGCTCAGGGGGCCATTCGGGGCTACACCTTC. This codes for CASSLVAQGAIRGYTF. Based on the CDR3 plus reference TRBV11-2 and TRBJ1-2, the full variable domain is EAGVAQSPRYKIIEKRQSVAFWCNPISGHATLYWYQQILGQGPKLLIQFQNNGVVDDSQLPKDRFSAERLKGVDSTLKIQPAKLEDSAVYLCASSLVAQGAIRGYTFGSGTRLTVV.

The CDR3 reads CASSLAGYREKLFF. Here the CDR3 DNA reads TGCGCCAGCAGCTTGGCAGGGTACAGGGAAAAACTGTTTTTT. The chain is built from TRBV5-1 and TRBJ1-4; weak D call: TRBD1 (5 bases). Trimming removed 0 bases from V and 8 bases from J, with 11 bases in between. This CDR3 has 14 residues. Germline CDR1 is SGHRS and CDR2 is YFSETQ.

DNA of the CDR3: TGTGCCAGCAGCTTAGACCAGTTCTACAATGAGCAGTTCTTC. Translating gives CASSLDQFYNEQFF. The chain carries TRBV11-2 and TRBJ2-1; D unresolved. CDR1 SGHAT and CDR2 FQNNGV come from the germline V gene. V was trimmed by 0 bases and J by 3 bases, leaving 6 bases between them. The CDR3 consists of 14 residues.

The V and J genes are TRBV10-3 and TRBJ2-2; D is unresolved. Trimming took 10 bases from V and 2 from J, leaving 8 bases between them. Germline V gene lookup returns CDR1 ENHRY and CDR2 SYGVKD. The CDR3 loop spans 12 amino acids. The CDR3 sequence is CATSSNTGELFF. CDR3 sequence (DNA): TGTGCCACCTCCTCTAACACCGGGGAGCTGTTTTTT.

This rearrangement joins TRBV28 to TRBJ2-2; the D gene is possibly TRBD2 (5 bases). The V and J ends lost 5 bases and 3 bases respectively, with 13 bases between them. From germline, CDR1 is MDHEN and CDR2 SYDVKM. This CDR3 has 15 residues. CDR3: CASSPGGLYTGELFF. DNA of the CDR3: TGTGCCAGCAGTCCAGGAGGACTTTACACCGGGGAGCTGTTTTTT.

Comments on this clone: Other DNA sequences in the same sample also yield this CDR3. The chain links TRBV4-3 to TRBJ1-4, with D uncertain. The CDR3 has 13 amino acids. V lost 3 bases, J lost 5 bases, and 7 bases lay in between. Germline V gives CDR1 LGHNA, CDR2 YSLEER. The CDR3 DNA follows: TGCGCCAGCAGCCAGGAACGCAATGAAAAACTGTTTTTT. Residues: CASSQERNEKLFF.

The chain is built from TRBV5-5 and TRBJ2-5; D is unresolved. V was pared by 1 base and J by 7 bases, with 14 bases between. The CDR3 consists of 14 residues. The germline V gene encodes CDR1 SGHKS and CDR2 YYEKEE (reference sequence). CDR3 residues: CASSLLYLEGTQYF. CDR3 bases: TGTGCCAGCAGCTTGTTATACCTCGAAGGGACCCAGTACTTC.

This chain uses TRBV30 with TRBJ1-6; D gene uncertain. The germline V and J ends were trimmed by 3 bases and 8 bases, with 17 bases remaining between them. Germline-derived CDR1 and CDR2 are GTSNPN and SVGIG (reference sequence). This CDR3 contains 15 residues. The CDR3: CAWSLPRLTHSPLHF. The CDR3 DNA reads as TGTGCCTGGAGCCTCCCCAGGTTGACCCATTCACCCCTCCACTTT.

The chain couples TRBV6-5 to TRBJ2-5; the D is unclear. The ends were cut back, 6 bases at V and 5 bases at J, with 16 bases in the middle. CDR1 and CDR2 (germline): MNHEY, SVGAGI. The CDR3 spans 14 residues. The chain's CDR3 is CASSARASRETQYF. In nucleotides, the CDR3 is TGTGCCAGCAGCGCCCGGGCCTCCCGGGAGACCCAGTACTTC.

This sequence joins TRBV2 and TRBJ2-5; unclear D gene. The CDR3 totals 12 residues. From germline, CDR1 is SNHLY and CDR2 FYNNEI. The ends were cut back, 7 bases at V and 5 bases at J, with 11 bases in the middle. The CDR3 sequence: CASILGRETQYF. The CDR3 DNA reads TGTGCCAGCATCCTTGGTCGGGAGACCCAGTACTTC.

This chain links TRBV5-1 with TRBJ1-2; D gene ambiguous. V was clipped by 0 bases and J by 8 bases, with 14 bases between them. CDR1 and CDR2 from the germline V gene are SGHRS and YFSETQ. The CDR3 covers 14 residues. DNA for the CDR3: TGCGCCAGCAGCTTGGCCCAGGAAGGGCTCGGCTACACCTTC. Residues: CASSLAQEGLGYTF.

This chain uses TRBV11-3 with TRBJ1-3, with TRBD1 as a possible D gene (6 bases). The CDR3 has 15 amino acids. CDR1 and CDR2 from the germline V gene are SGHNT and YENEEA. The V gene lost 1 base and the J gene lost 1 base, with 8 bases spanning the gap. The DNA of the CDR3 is TGTGCCAGCAGCTTAGCAGGGGAGTCTGGAAACACCATATATTTT. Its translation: CASSLAGESGNTIYF.

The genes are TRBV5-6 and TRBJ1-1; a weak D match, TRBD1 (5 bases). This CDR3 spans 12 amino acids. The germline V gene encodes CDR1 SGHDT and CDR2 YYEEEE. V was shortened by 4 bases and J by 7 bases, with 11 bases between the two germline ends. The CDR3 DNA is TGTGCCAGCAGCCGCCGGACAAGTGAAGCTTTCTTT. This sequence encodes CASSRRTSEAFF.

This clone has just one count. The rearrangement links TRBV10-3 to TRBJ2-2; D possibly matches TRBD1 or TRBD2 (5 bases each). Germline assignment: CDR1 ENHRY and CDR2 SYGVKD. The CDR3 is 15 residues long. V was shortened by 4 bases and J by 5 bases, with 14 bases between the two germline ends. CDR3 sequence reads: CAISVGAPRTGELFF. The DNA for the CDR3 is TGTGCCATCAGTGTCGGGGCACCCAGGACCGGGGAGCTGTTTTTT.

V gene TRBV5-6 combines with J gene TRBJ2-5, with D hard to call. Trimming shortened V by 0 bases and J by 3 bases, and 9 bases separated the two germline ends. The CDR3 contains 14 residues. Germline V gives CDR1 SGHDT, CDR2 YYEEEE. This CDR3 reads CASSLVHSKETQYF. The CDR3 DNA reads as TGTGCCAGCAGCTTGGTCCACAGTAAAGAGACCCAGTACTTC.